This TCR beta chain was recorded in a study of CD8 T cells in Susac syndrome. Findings of the study overall: An acknowledgment was made by the study that its TCR sequencing and HLA analysis involved relatively few individuals.

The multiple sclerosis control group was made up of treatment-naive patients with stable or active relapsing-remitting disease. Through negative isolation, CD4+ and CD8+ T cells were obtained, while TEMRA cells were enriched using FACS. RNA, at about 0.45 to 1 ug, was reverse transcribed with random hexamers. Across 54 Vbeta and 13 Jbeta, immunoSEQ multiplex PCR amplified TCR beta CDR3. TCRdb passed the immunoSEQ multiplex PCR reads through MiXCR, listing each CDR3 protein once. The sample carries 150,000 to 200,000 distinct CDR3 sequences, 80% to 95% recorded once. With respect to this clonotype: Its antigen is unknown.

Germline V gene lookup returns CDR1 MDHEN and CDR2 SYDVKM. V was cut by 3 bases and J by 0 bases, with 8 bases left in between. This CDR3 spans 14 amino acids. This clonotype originated in a human donor with multiple sclerosis. The rearrangement uses TRBV28 and TRBJ1-1; D gene unclear. Specimen: CD4+ T cells from PBMCs. The CDR3 spells CASSFPEMNTEAFF. The CDR3 DNA reads TGTGCCAGCAGTTTCCCCGAAATGAACACTGAAGCTTTCTTT.